The rows below give T cell receptor beta chains drawn from one sample of a study of memory CD4+ T cells and cytomegalovirus serostatus. TCRdb's table, derived via immunoSEQ multiplex PCR, lists solely in-frame clones and lacks some. The table has 50,000 to 70,000 clones, approximately 79% seen once. The sample comprised memory CD4+ T cells from blood. The receptor set was obtained from an adult in good health and CMV-seronegative. Both conserved end residues are part of each CDR3. The D gene is left open where the match is weak. Size tells how often a clone was seen (once, few, many) or the class of an expanded clone, and some rows leave it out.

DNA,CDR3,D,V,size,J
TGTGCCAGCAGACGACCGGGACATGAAGCTTTCTTT,CASRRPGHEAFF,NA,TRBV7-9,once,TRBJ1-1
TGTGCCAGCAGCCATCGGGCCGGCTATGGCTACACCTTC,CASSHRAGYGYTF,NA,TRBV7-9,NA,TRBJ1-2
TGCGCCAGCAGCTCAGGGGGTGGTGGAAACACCATATATTTT,CASSSGGGGNTIYF,TRBD1,TRBV5-1,once,TRBJ1-3
TGTGCCATCAGTGAGCCCTTAGCGGGGGAAGACACAGATACGCAGTATTTT,CAISEPLAGEDTDTQYF,TRBD2,TRBV10-3,once,TRBJ2-3
TGTGCCAGCAGCGTAGGATCAGCGGGAGACTGGGAGCAGTTCTTC,CASSVGSAGDWEQFF,TRBD2,TRBV9,NA,TRBJ2-1
TGTGCCAGCAGTTATTTATCGAGCGGGGGTTACAATGAGCAGTTCTTC,CASSYLSSGGYNEQFF,TRBD2,TRBV27,NA,TRBJ2-1
TGTGCCAGCAGCTCCCGACTCCGGGAGAGCTCCTACAATGAGCAGTTCTTC,CASSSRLRESSYNEQFF,NA,TRBV5-5,NA,TRBJ2-1
TGTGCCAGCAGCGTAGCGGGGGGGAGCTCCTACGAGCAGTACTTC,CASSVAGGSSYEQYF,TRBD2,TRBV9,NA,TRBJ2-7
TGTGCCAGCAACGATCCGACAGGGACATGGCAGCCCCAGCATTTT,CASNDPTGTWQPQHF,TRBD1,TRBV28,NA,TRBJ1-5
TGCGCCAGCAGCTTGTCCGGGGCAAGTGGCTACACCTTC,CASSLSGASGYTF,NA,TRBV5-1,NA,TRBJ1-2
TGTGCCAGCAGTCCTTACAACACTGAAGCTTTCTTT,CASSPYNTEAFF,NA,TRBV28,NA,TRBJ1-1
TGTGCCAGCAGCGTAGCCTCAGGTGGGGGGGGACCAACAGGCGGTCGGGGTGGCTACACCTTC,CASSVASGGGGPTGGRGGYTF,NA,TRBV9,NA,TRBJ1-2
TGTGCCAGCTGTCGCGACACCTGGAGGGGCTACACCTTC,CASCRDTWRGYTF,NA,TRBV19,NA,TRBJ1-2
TGTGCTAGTGGGCCGGGACAGAAACTGTACAATGAGCAGTTCTTC,CASGPGQKLYNEQFF,TRBD1,TRBV12-5,NA,TRBJ2-1
TGCGCCAGCAAGAGGAGAGAGACCCAGTACTTC,CASKRRETQYF,NA,TRBV5-1,NA,TRBJ2-5
TGTGCCAGCAGTTACTCAAACGAGCAGTACTTC,CASSYSNEQYF,NA,TRBV6-5,NA,TRBJ2-7
TGCAGCGTTGATTCGGACCTCTCTTCGTATGGCTACACCTTC,CSVDSDLSSYGYTF,NA,TRBV29-1,NA,TRBJ1-2
TGTGCCAGCAGCGGGGGGAGGAACACTGAAGCTTTCTTT,CASSGGRNTEAFF,NA,TRBV9,NA,TRBJ1-1
TGTGCCAGCAGTGAAAGTAAGGCGGGTGAGCAGTACTTC,CASSESKAGEQYF,NA,TRBV2,few,TRBJ2-7
TGTGCCAGCAGCTCGGGTATAAGCACAGATACGCAGTATTTT,CASSSGISTDTQYF,NA,TRBV28,few,TRBJ2-3
TGCAGCGTTGGTCGGTCAGAGGTGTACCAAGAGACCCAGTACTTC,CSVGRSEVYQETQYF,NA,TRBV29-1,medium-sized,TRBJ2-5
TGTGCCAGCACTATACTGACAGGGGTAGGAGGCACCATATATTTT,CASTILTGVGGTIYF,TRBD1,TRBV2,NA,TRBJ1-3
TGTGCCAGCAGCCCCTTGACTAGCGGGGTCAATGAGCAGTTCTTC,CASSPLTSGVNEQFF,TRBD2,TRBV7-2,NA,TRBJ2-1
TGTGCCAGCACCCCAGTCGTACAGAACACTGAAGCTTTCTTT,CASTPVVQNTEAFF,NA,TRBV7-8,NA,TRBJ1-1
TGTGCCAGTAGCCACCTAACTAGAACAGATACGCAGTATTTT,CASSHLTRTDTQYF,NA,TRBV19,NA,TRBJ2-3
TGTGCCAGTAGGAGCCAGGGAAGCACTGAAGCTTTCTTT,CASRSQGSTEAFF,NA,TRBV19,NA,TRBJ1-1
TGCGCCAGCAGCCAAGTGGGCAGGGGAAATCAGCCCCAGCATTTT,CASSQVGRGNQPQHF,NA,TRBV4-1,NA,TRBJ1-5
TGTGCCAGCAGTCCCTCCTATAATTCACCCCTCCACTTT,CASSPSYNSPLHF,NA,TRBV28,NA,TRBJ1-6
TGTGCCAGCAGCTTCCATTTGGAGGGGGCGCAGGTCGATGGCTACACCTTC,CASSFHLEGAQVDGYTF,TRBD1,TRBV28,NA,TRBJ1-2
TGTGCCAGCAGATTCACAGATACGCAGTATTTT,CASRFTDTQYF,NA,TRBV27,few,TRBJ2-3
TGTGCCAGCAGTGACTCTCAGCGGGGGTTCCCCGGGGAGCTGTTTTTT,CASSDSQRGFPGELFF,TRBD2,TRBV2,once,TRBJ2-2
TGTGCCAGCTCACCAGGTCAGGCAATCTACGAGCAGTACTTC,CASSPGQAIYEQYF,NA,TRBV18,NA,TRBJ2-7
TGTGCCAGCAGCGTAGAAGGGAACCCTAACTATGGCTACACCTTC,CASSVEGNPNYGYTF,NA,TRBV9,NA,TRBJ1-2
TGTGCCAGCAGCTCGGGACGGACTCAGGCCTATGGCTACACCTTC,CASSSGRTQAYGYTF,NA,TRBV7-9,once,TRBJ1-2
TGTGCCAGCAGTGAACGCACGGGCGCGGAGCAGTACTTC,CASSERTGAEQYF,NA,TRBV6-1,NA,TRBJ2-7
TGTGCCAGCAGTGCCATCCTGATCACGGTTGCTAAGGGAAACACCATATATTTT,CASSAILITVAKGNTIYF,NA,TRBV6-1,NA,TRBJ1-3
TGTGCCAGTAGTATGGGCAGGGCCGAGACCCAGTACTTC,CASSMGRAETQYF,NA,TRBV19,NA,TRBJ2-5
TGTGCCAGCAGGGGCGAGTACGAGCAGTACTTC,CASRGEYEQYF,NA,TRBV28,NA,TRBJ2-7
TGTGCCTGGAGTGACGATAGCAATCAGCCCCAGCATTTT,CAWSDDSNQPQHF,NA,TRBV30,NA,TRBJ1-5
TGTGCCAGCTCACCGGGGGGGGCTAGCACAGATACGCAGTATTTT,CASSPGGASTDTQYF,NA,TRBV18,NA,TRBJ2-3
TGTGCCACCAAGGCGGTCTTCTCTGGAAACACCATATATTTT,CATKAVFSGNTIYF,NA,TRBV2,NA,TRBJ1-3
TGTGCCAGTAGTGACAGGGGATCATATCAGCCCCAGCATTTT,CASSDRGSYQPQHF,TRBD1,TRBV19,NA,TRBJ1-5
TGTGCCAGCAGTGCTCGTACCTTGGACAGGGAGGGCGGCTACACCTTC,CASSARTLDREGGYTF,TRBD1,TRBV25-1,NA,TRBJ1-2
TGTGCCAGCAGCGTTGAACAGGGGTGGGGAAACATTCAGTACTTC,CASSVEQGWGNIQYF,TRBD1,TRBV5-6,NA,TRBJ2-4
TGTGCCAGCAGTACGGTTTTGGGACAGAATTCACCCCTCCACTTT,CASSTVLGQNSPLHF,TRBD1,TRBV28,NA,TRBJ1-6
TGCGCCAGCAGCCAAGGGTCAGGGGGTAGCTATGGCTACACCTTC,CASSQGSGGSYGYTF,TRBD1,TRBV4-1,once,TRBJ1-2
TGCGCCAGCAGCCAAGATCCGGGACTATTTTTCTACGAGCAGTACTTC,CASSQDPGLFFYEQYF,TRBD2,TRBV4-1,NA,TRBJ2-7
TGTGCCAGCAGCTGGGGGGGACGGGAAAAACTGTTTTTT,CASSWGGREKLFF,NA,TRBV5-6,NA,TRBJ1-4
TGTGCCAGCAGTGCAGGGCGGAACACTGAAGCTTTCTTT,CASSAGRNTEAFF,NA,TRBV2,NA,TRBJ1-1
TGTGCCAGCAGCTATGGACAGGGAAGCACCGGGGAGCTGTTTTTT,CASSYGQGSTGELFF,TRBD1,TRBV7-8,NA,TRBJ2-2
TGCGCCAGCAGTTCGGACGGACAGGGGCATGGAAACACCATATATTTT,CASSSDGQGHGNTIYF,TRBD1,TRBV4-1,NA,TRBJ1-3
TGTGCCAGCAGCGTAAGAGCGGGAGTTTCGGGCGGGGAGCTGTTTTTT,CASSVRAGVSGGELFF,TRBD2,TRBV9,NA,TRBJ2-2
TGTGCCAGCAGCCAAGACAGGGGGCTTTCAGAAGCTTTCTTT,CASSQDRGLSEAFF,TRBD1,TRBV14,NA,TRBJ1-1
TGTGCCAGTAGTCCCGCCGCGGGGCGCACAGATACGCAGTATTTT,CASSPAAGRTDTQYF,NA,TRBV19,NA,TRBJ2-3